The 13 T cell receptor beta chains below were found in one sample sequenced in a study of vaccination and CD4 T cells after COVID-19. Their antigen targets remain unknown. Treatment described: roughly 10-day PBMC culture with coronavirus spike peptide pools or control peptides (ViraFEST assay). Researchers used the Oncomine TCR Beta short-read assay to sequence DNA from cultured CD4+ T cells. TCRdb redid the calling of the PCR reads with MiXCR, one entry per CDR3 protein. Seen here are 20,000 or so distinct CDR3 sequences, 40% to 50% observed once, and the top ten hold over 20%. The sequenced sample was CD4+ T cells from blood, cultured in vitro, obtained before SARS-CoV-2 vaccination. These receptors were collected from a human donor who had recovered from COVID-19.

The CDR3 sequence: CASSLNQGGQPQHF. In DNA, the CDR3 is TGTGCCAGCAGTTTAAATCAGGGTGGCCAGCCCCAGCATTTT. V and J are TRBV12-3 or TRBV12-4 and TRBJ1-5; D is possibly TRBD1 (5 bases). V lost 2 bases to trimming and J lost 7 bases, with 12 bases between them. CDR3 length: 14 residues.

This chain uses TRBV6-1 with TRBJ1-6, with 8 bases lining up with TRBD1. CDR3 length: 14 amino acids. Germline V lookup: CDR1 MNHNS, CDR2 SASEGT. The ends lost 6 bases at V and 8 bases at J; junction bases unmatched: 6. The CDR3 DNA is TGTGCCAGCAGGGTGACAGGGGAGGATTCACCCCTCCACTTT. Residues: CASRVTGEDSPLHF.

This chain connects TRBV7-2 to TRBJ1-3; D perhaps matches TRBD1 (5 bases). Trimming removed 2 bases from V and 0 bases from J, with 8 bases in between. The CDR3 runs to 15 residues. Germline CDR1 and CDR2: SGHTA and FQGNSA. The CDR3 is CASSLRGLSGNTIYF. CDR3 coding DNA: TGTGCCAGCAGCTTACGGGGCCTCTCTGGAAACACCATATATTTT.

In DNA, the CDR3 is TGTGCCAGCAGGGCCAGTTCCCGAGAAGGGATTCATGAGCAGTTCTTC. Translation: CASRASSREGIHEQFF. The V and J genes are TRBV6-1 and TRBJ2-1; D uncertain. V lost 6 bases and J 8 bases, leaving 23 bases between the germline ends. CDR3 size: 16 residues. The germline gives CDR1 MNHNS, CDR2 SASEGT.

This clonotype was seen more than once but under ten times. The chain carries TRBV10-1 and TRBJ2-2; D is ambiguous. V was pared by 5 bases and J by 4 bases, with 11 bases between. The germline V gene encodes CDR1 WNHNN and CDR2 SYGVQD (reference sequence). The CDR3 is 14 residues long. This CDR3 is CASSPGDSTGELFF. CDR3 coding DNA: TGCGCCAGCAGTCCCGGAGATTCCACCGGGGAGCTGTTTTTT.

This clonotype was observed a few times. This chain uses TRBV2 with TRBJ2-7, with 8 bases lining up with TRBD1. V trimming: 5 bases; J trimming: 7 bases; junction bases outside the gene matches: 7. From germline, CDR1 is SNHLY and CDR2 FYNNEI. The CDR3 is made up of 13 amino acids. The CDR3 reads CASSNQGAGEQYF. The CDR3 DNA sequence: TGTGCCAGCAGTAACCAGGGGGCGGGAGAGCAGTACTTC.

This clonotype appeared a single time. V usage is TRBV5-4 and J usage is TRBJ2-1; D ambiguous. Per the germline V gene, CDR1 is SGHNT and CDR2 is YYREEE (reference sequence). Trimming cost V 0 bases and J 0 bases, with 10 bases left between them. The CDR3 consists of 16 residues. The DNA for the CDR3 is TGTGCCAGCAGCTTGGTAGGTCGCCACTCCTACAATGAGCAGTTCTTC. Its translation: CASSLVGRHSYNEQFF.

The chain is built from TRBV5-1 and TRBJ2-1, with D tentatively TRBD1 or TRBD2 (5 bases each). Trimming took 1 base from V and 8 from J, leaving 10 bases between them. Germline values: CDR1 SGHRS, CDR2 YFSETQ. There are 13 residues in the CDR3. CDR3 loop: CASSLILGDEQFF. The CDR3 nucleotides are TGCGCCAGCAGCTTGATCTTGGGGGATGAGCAGTTCTTC.

The V and J genes are TRBV6-1 and TRBJ1-1, with D possibly TRBD1 on 5 matching bases. Deletions cut 8 bases from V and 4 bases from J, with 14 bases between. The CDR3 is made up of 13 amino acids. CDR1 and CDR2 (germline): MNHNS, SASEGT. The CDR3 coding sequence is TGTGCCAGCGCGAGGGGCGCGGGCACTGAAGCTTTCTTT. Amino acids: CASARGAGTEAFF.

The rearrangement joins TRBV20-1 to TRBJ2-7; 10 bases line up with TRBD1. CDR1 is DFQATT and CDR2 is SNEGSKA in the germline V gene (reference sequence). V was clipped by 2 bases and J by 2 bases; unmatched bases: 3. This CDR3 region has 14 residues. CDR3 sequence (DNA): TGCAGTGCTAGACCTGGGACAGGGGCCTACGAGCAGTACTTC. The encoded protein is CSARPGTGAYEQYF.

This chain links TRBV11-1 with TRBJ2-7; the match to TRBD2 covers 9 bases. The CDR3 length is 15 residues. The V gene end was trimmed by 5 bases and the J gene end by 2 bases; junction bases not matched to a gene: 7. CDR1 and CDR2 (germline): SGHAT, FQDESV (reference sequence). CDR3: CASSAGTSFAYEQYF. CDR3 nucleotide sequence: TGTGCCAGCAGCGCGGGGACTAGCTTCGCCTACGAGCAGTACTTC.

The chain combines TRBV27 with TRBJ1-2; TRBD1 agrees at 7 bases. This CDR3 is 14 amino acids long. Germline assignment: CDR1 MNHEY and CDR2 SMNVEV (reference sequence). V lost 6 bases, J lost 8 bases, and 12 bases stayed unmatched. The CDR3, as DNA: TGTGCCAGCAGACGACAGGGAGTAACTTTCGGCTACACCTTC. This encodes CASRRQGVTFGYTF.

The V gene is TRBV24-1, the J gene TRBJ2-2; possible D gene TRBD1, 5 bases. Germline V gene lookup returns CDR1 KGHDR and CDR2 SFDVKD. The CDR3 length is 16 residues. Trimming left V 3 bases short and J 1 base short, with 11 bases between. The CDR3 here is CATSDAQGRNTGELFF. DNA for the CDR3: TGTGCCACCAGTGATGCTCAGGGAAGGAACACCGGGGAGCTGTTTTTT.